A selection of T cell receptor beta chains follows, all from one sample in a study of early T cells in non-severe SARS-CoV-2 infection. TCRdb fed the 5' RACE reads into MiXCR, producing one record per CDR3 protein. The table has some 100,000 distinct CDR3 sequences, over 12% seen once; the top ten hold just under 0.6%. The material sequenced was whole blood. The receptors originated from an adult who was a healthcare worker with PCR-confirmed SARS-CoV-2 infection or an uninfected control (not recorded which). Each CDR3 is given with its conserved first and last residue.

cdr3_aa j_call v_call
CASRTLGRTPGNTIYF TRBJ1-3 TRBV11-2
CASSLLQTTKANEQFF TRBJ2-1 TRBV12-3/TRBV12-4
CASSFRPGSPFF TRBJ1-1 TRBV27
CASSLTVNNYNEQFF TRBJ2-1 TRBV7-9
CATSGSLSNQPQHF TRBJ1-5 TRBV24-1
CASSLQGDTDTQYF TRBJ2-3 TRBV5-1
CSVTGYGELFF TRBJ2-2 TRBV29-1
CASGAVGSRKDEQFF TRBJ2-1 TRBV10-3
CSAPLRGGPNTGELFF TRBJ2-2 TRBV20-1
CASSLASGAIDTQYF TRBJ2-3 TRBV7-9
CASSYVAGGDYGYTF TRBJ1-2 TRBV6-6
CASSYGFVAGELFF TRBJ2-2 TRBV6-2/TRBV6-3
CASSGGGPQHF TRBJ1-5 TRBV25-1
CASSYIRGGETEAFF TRBJ1-1 TRBV6-5
CASSLAQGAWEKLFF TRBJ1-4 TRBV7-8
CSARDQGRHQHF TRBJ1-5 TRBV20-1
CASSPRGGTGSTDTQYF TRBJ2-3 TRBV7-3
CASSFRDPGSSVAKNIQYF TRBJ2-4 TRBV5-4
CASSPAAGGLLGNQPQHF TRBJ1-5 TRBV4-1
CASSRGQGTYGYTF TRBJ1-2 TRBV6-5
CASSLQRAYDGYTF TRBJ1-2 TRBV12-3/TRBV12-4
CASSELAGNMNTEAFF TRBJ1-1 TRBV10-1
CASSFGQGALGYTF TRBJ1-2 TRBV12-3/TRBV12-4
CSASGGAVDGEQFF TRBJ2-1 TRBV29-1
CASSPLGRSTGELFF TRBJ2-2 TRBV7-2
CASSHRGGRGEQFF TRBJ2-1 TRBV11-1
CASSLVLGRLNTEAFF TRBJ1-1 TRBV5-1
CASSPRTGGGEQFF TRBJ2-1 TRBV3-1
CASSTGGARNEQFF TRBJ2-1 TRBV19
CASSLLGPTPRTDTQYF TRBJ2-3 TRBV7-3
CASSYSTAGTRDIQYF TRBJ2-4 TRBV6-2/TRBV6-3
CASSPQTENYGYTF TRBJ1-2 TRBV7-9
CASSLGGGALNEQFF TRBJ2-1 TRBV7-3
CASSHGPLARLDTQYF TRBJ2-3 TRBV3-1
CSVLLRQLSYGYTF TRBJ1-2 TRBV20-1
CASSSRGQGYTF TRBJ1-2 TRBV12-3/TRBV12-4
CASSVLGHSNQPQHF TRBJ1-5 TRBV27
CASSLYAGLANYGYTF TRBJ1-2 TRBV7-2
CASSPGLPDTQYF TRBJ2-3 TRBV10-2
CSVVLRGGNTGELFF TRBJ2-2 TRBV29-1
CASSQLTGRPVLDTQYF TRBJ2-3 TRBV4-2
CASSPTGVGNEQFF TRBJ2-1 TRBV7-3